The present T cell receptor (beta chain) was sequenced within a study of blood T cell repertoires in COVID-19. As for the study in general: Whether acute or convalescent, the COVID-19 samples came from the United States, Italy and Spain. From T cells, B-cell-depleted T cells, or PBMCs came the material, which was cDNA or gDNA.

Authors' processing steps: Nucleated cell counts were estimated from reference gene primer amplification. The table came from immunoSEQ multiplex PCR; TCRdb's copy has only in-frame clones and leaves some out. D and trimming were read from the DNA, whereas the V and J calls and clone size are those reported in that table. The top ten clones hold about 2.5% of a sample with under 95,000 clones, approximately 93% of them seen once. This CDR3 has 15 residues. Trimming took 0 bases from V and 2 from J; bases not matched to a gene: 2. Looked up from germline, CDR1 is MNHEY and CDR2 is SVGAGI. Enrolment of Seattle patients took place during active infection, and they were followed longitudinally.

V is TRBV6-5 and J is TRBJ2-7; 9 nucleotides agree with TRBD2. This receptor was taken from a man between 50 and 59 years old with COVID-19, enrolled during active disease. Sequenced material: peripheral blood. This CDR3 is CASSYSSGSPYEQYF. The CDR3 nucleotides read TGTGCCAGCAGTTACTCTAGCGGGAGCCCCTACGAGCAGTACTTC.